This entry is about one T cell receptor (beta chain). Its cognate antigen has yet to be identified. It has no much larger one-base neighbor in the sample; base qualities were not kept. The sample comes from a study of blood T cell repertoires in COVID-19 (dated by TCRdb to about 2020). Regarding the complete study: Samples covering the acute and convalescent phases of COVID-19 were provided by collaborators in the United States, Italy and Spain. The repertoires were made available in a free public database intended to serve as a resource for research on the immune response to SARS-CoV-2. The samples were drawn from the first 160 participants of the ongoing ImmuneRACE study and from some 1,300 subjects provided by 6 global collaborators. The dataset comprised deeply sampled blood TCRbeta repertoires from subjects exposed to, actively infected with, or recovered from COVID-19. Where available, HLA class I and class II types were obtained from metadata supplied by the sample provider rather than from assay-based typing. The prospective study material was composed of cDNA or gDNA derived from T cells, B-cell-depleted T cells, or PBMCs. The sample metadata nearly always contained a de-identified subject ID, COVID-19 status, age in years and sex. Broad study findings and their caveats: The quantity of clinical and demographic metadata differed by source and by participant and was supplied without curation.

TCRbeta CDR3 regions were amplified from genomic DNA by means of the immunoSEQ Assay, a bias-controlled multiplex PCR. The published analysis was carried out like this. Within the assay, amplification of reference gene primers was used to estimate how many nucleated cells each sample contained. Sequence reads were collapsed and filtered to measure the absolute abundance of every unique TCRbeta CDR3 rearrangement. Productive Simpson clonality was computed per sample as the square root of Simpson's diversity index over productive rearrangements. The clones in this table, taken by TCRdb from immuneACCESS, are in-frame only. Not every clone is retained; where verified, under half of the shortfall comes from an unresolved V gene, and the cause of the rest is unknown. From that table come the V and J calls and clone size; the DNA was used to work out D and trimming. This sample has around 220,000 clones in its table, and approximately 80% of those were observed once. Of the sample, 4.5% to 6% falls within the top ten clones.

The collaborating institutions used their own protocols to collect whole blood in K2EDTA tubes. For TCRbeta analysis, collaborators shipped samples in one of three forms: frozen whole blood, isolated PBMCs, or DNA extracted from either of those sample types. Ends trimmed: V by 4 bases, J by 2 bases; bases unmatched to a gene: 6. The CDR3, from cysteine to phenylalanine, totals 15 residues. CDR3 DNA is the only sequence kept; it has 45 bases, read in frame from the first base. Per the germline V gene, SGHDT is the CDR1 and YYEEEE is the CDR2. The sequence came from a woman aged 80 or over with active or convalescent COVID-19. Sequences were obtained from peripheral blood. The V gene is TRBV5-6 and the J gene is TRBJ1-1; TRBD1 agrees with 9 junctional bases. The DNA reads TGTGCCAGCAGCATGTGGGACAGGGTAAACACTGAAGCTTTCTTT. Translation gives CASSMWDRVNTEAFF.